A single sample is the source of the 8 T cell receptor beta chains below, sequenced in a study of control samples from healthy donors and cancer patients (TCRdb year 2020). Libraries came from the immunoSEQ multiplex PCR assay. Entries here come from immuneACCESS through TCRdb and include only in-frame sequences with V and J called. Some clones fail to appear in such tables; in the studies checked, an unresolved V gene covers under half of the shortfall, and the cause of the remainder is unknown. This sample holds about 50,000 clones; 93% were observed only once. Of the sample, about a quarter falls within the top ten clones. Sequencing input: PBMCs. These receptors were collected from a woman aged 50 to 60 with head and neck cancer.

CDR3 DNA sequence: TGTGCCACCAGCCACAGGGGTCGCGAAAAACTGTTTTTT. Its protein is CATSHRGREKLFF. V is TRBV15 and J is TRBJ1-4; 7 positions agree with TRBD1. V lost 5 bases, J lost 8 bases, and 5 bases stayed unmatched. From germline, CDR1 is LNHNV and CDR2 YYDKDF (reference sequence). This CDR3 has 13 amino acids.

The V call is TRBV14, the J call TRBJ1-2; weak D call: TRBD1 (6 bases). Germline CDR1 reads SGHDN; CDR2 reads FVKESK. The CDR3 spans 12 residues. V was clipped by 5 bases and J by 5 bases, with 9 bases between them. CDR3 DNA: TGTGCCAGCAGCTCGGGACAATATGGCTACACCTTC. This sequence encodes CASSSGQYGYTF.

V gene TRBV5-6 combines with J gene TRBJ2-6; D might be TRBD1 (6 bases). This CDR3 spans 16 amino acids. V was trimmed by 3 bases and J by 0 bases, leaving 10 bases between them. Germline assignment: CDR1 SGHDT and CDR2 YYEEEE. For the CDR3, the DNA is TGTGCCAGCAGCTGGACAGAAAGCTCTGGGGCCAACGTCCTGACTTTC. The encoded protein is CASSWTESSGANVLTF.

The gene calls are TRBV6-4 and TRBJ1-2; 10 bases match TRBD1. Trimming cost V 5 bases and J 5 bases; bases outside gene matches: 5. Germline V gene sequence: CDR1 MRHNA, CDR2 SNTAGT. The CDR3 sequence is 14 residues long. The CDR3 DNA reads TGTGCCAGCAGTTGGGACAGGGGAGGATATGGCTACACCTTC. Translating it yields CASSWDRGGYGYTF.

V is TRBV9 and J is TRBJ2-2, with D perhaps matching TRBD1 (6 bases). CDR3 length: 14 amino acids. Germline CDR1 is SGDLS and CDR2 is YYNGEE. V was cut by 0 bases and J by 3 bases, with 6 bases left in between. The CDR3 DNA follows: TGTGCCAGCAGCGTAGAGGGGGACACCGGGGAGCTGTTTTTT. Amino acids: CASSVEGDTGELFF.

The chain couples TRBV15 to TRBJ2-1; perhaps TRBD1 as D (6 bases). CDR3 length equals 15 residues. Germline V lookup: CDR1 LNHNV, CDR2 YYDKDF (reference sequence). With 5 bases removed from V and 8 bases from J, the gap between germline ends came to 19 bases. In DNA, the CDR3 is TGTGCCACCAGCCCGGACAGCGGTAAGGGGGATGAGCAGTTCTTC. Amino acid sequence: CATSPDSGKGDEQFF.

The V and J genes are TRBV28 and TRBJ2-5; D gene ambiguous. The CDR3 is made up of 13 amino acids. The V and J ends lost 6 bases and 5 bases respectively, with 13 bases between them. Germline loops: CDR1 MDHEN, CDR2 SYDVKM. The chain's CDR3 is CASSRDALETQYF. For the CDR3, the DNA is TGTGCCAGCAGCCGCGACGCCCTCGAGACCCAGTACTTC.

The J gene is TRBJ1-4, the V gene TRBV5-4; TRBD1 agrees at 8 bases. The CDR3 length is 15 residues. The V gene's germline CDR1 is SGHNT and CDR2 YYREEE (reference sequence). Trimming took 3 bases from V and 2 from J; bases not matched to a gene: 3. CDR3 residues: CASSSRTGTNEKLFF. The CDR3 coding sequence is TGTGCCAGCAGCTCACGGACAGGGACTAATGAAAAACTGTTTTTT.